The rows below give T cell receptor beta chains drawn from one sample of a study of T-cell reconstitution after alpha-beta-depleted transplantation in children. TCRdb ran MiXCR on the PCR reads and lists one entry per CDR3 protein. The sample includes roughly 200,000 distinct CDR3 sequences, approximately 14% seen only once; the top ten take around 13%. The sequencing used PBMCs from the stem cell graft donor, collected from the stem cell graft. The receptors come from a human donor who donated a stem cell graft to a child with acute lymphoblastic leukemia. CDR3s include the opening cysteine and the closing phenylalanine or tryptophan. D genes are given only for firm matches. Clone size is stated in some rows and not others, as once, few, many or a class when expanded.

V	D	size	J	CDR3	DNA
TRBV7-2	-	-	TRBJ1-3	CASSLSFRRNTIYF	TGTGCCAGCAGCTTATCTTTCAGGCGAAACACCATATATTTT
TRBV6-1	-	many	TRBJ1-2	CASSKRERYGYTF	TGTGCCAGCAGTAAAAGGGAGCGATATGGCTACACCTTC
TRBV5-1	TRBD2	-	TRBJ2-1	CASSFRLLWTSGVSSSYNEQFF	TGCGCCAGCAGTTTCAGGCTGCTCTGGACTAGCGGAGTTAGCAGCTCCTACAATGAGCAGTTCTTC
TRBV5-1	-	-	TRBJ1-1	CATYLGPENTEAFF	TGCGCCACCTACCTAGGACCCGAGAACACTGAAGCTTTCTTT
TRBV7-6	-	many	TRBJ1-1	CASSLVRAANTEAFF	TGTGCCAGCAGCTTAGTTCGGGCGGCGAACACTGAAGCTTTCTTT
TRBV5-1	-	many	TRBJ1-5	CASSPTGLGHQPQHF	TGCGCCAGCAGCCCAACAGGCCTAGGACATCAGCCCCAGCATTTT
TRBV12-3/TRBV12-4	-	many	TRBJ1-5	CASSPLWNSNQPQHF	TGTGCCAGCAGTCCCCTTTGGAATAGCAATCAGCCCCAGCATTTT
TRBV5-1	-	many	TRBJ2-6	CASSWAYGINSGANVLTF	TGCGCCAGCAGCTGGGCCTACGGGATAAACTCTGGGGCCAACGTCCTGACTTTC
TRBV30	-	few	TRBJ2-7	CAWSVVGNEQYF	TGTGCCTGGAGTGTAGTGGGAAATGAGCAGTACTTC
TRBV29-1	-	many	TRBJ2-1	CSVERGLYNEQFF	TGCAGCGTTGAAAGGGGCTTATACAATGAGCAGTTCTTC
TRBV5-8	-	few	TRBJ1-1	CASSLEAGRTEAFF	TGTGCCAGCAGCTTGGAAGCGGGCCGTACTGAAGCTTTCTTT
TRBV19	-	-	TRBJ2-1	CASSISGTGAGEQFF	TGTGCCAGTAGTATTTCCGGGACGGGGGCAGGTGAGCAGTTCTTC
TRBV20-1	-	many	TRBJ2-2	CSARDMGGGELFF	TGCAGTGCTAGAGATATGGGAGGCGGGGAGCTGTTTTTT
TRBV5-6	TRBD2	once	TRBJ2-5	CASSLVSGGEETQYF	TGTGCCAGCAGCTTGGTTAGCGGGGGGGAAGAGACCCAGTACTTC
TRBV7-8	TRBD2	many	TRBJ2-1	CASSQGFSGRFDPYNEQFF	TGTGCCAGCAGCCAGGGATTTAGCGGGAGGTTCGACCCTTACAATGAGCAGTTCTTC
TRBV11-2	TRBD1	many	TRBJ2-7	CASSLGQVSYEQYF	TGTGCCAGCAGCTTGGGACAGGTCTCCTACGAGCAGTACTTC
TRBV5-1	-	-	TRBJ2-6	CASSWSYRAGANVLTF	TGCGCCAGCAGCTGGTCATACAGGGCTGGGGCCAACGTCCTGACTTTC
TRBV7-2	-	many	TRBJ2-3	CASSPTAADTQYF	TGTGCCAGCAGCCCAACCGCGGCAGATACGCAGTATTTT
TRBV15	TRBD2	many	TRBJ2-3	CATSRESQLALVGTDTQYF	TGTGCCACCAGCAGAGAATCCCAACTAGCGCTTGTGGGAACAGATACGCAGTATTTT
TRBV5-1	-	many	TRBJ1-4	CASSLGDGEKLFF	TGCGCCAGCAGCTTGGGGGACGGTGAAAAACTGTTTTTT
TRBV12-3/TRBV12-4	TRBD1	many	TRBJ2-7	CASARDRVGYEQYF	TGTGCCAGCGCCCGGGACAGGGTGGGCTACGAGCAGTACTTC
TRBV6-5	-	many	TRBJ1-2	CASSYGGKAHGYTF	TGTGCCAGCAGTTACGGGGGGAAGGCCCATGGCTACACCTTC
TRBV5-1	TRBD2	many	TRBJ2-3	CASGHPGLASDTQYF	TGCGCCAGCGGACACCCGGGACTAGCTTCAGATACGCAGTATTTT
TRBV7-2	TRBD2	few	TRBJ2-7	CASSSSGEAYEQYF	TGTGCCAGCAGCTCTAGCGGGGAGGCCTACGAGCAGTACTTC
TRBV6-7	-	once	TRBJ2-5	CASPPGRGIPQETQYF	TGTGCCAGCCCCCCGGGCAGGGGAATCCCACAAGAGACCCAGTACTTC
TRBV3-1	-	many	TRBJ2-3	CASSQRRGETDTQYF	TGTGCCAGCAGCCAACGGAGGGGTGAAACAGATACGCAGTATTTT
TRBV28	TRBD2	many	TRBJ2-1	CASSRPGLGYGEQFF	TGTGCCAGCAGCCGACCGGGACTAGGGTACGGTGAGCAGTTCTTC
TRBV12-3/TRBV12-4	TRBD2	few	TRBJ2-5	CASNAGGGETQYF	TGTGCCAGCAACGCGGGAGGGGGGGAGACCCAGTACTTC
TRBV20-1	-	few	TRBJ1-5	CSAGDTYQPQHF	TGCAGTGCCGGGGACACATACCAGCCCCAGCATTTT
TRBV11-3	TRBD2	-	TRBJ2-1	CASSRGSSGTDEQFF	TGTGCCAGCAGCCGCGGTTCGAGCGGGACGGATGAGCAGTTCTTC
TRBV5-1	TRBD2	-	TRBJ2-1	CASSLMGLDNEQFF	TGCGCCAGCAGCTTAATGGGACTAGACAATGAGCAGTTCTTC
TRBV21-1	-	many	TRBJ2-7	CASSEKTGVFSEQYF	TGTGCCAGCAGCGAGAAAACAGGGGTCTTCTCCGAGCAGTACTTC
TRBV29-1	-	many	TRBJ1-2	CSVGEEGSVYGYTF	TGCAGCGTTGGAGAAGAGGGTTCCGTCTATGGCTACACCTTC
TRBV28	-	many	TRBJ1-2	CASSLPGTRATYGYTF	TGTGCCAGCAGTTTACCCGGGACCAGGGCTACCTATGGCTACACCTTC
TRBV3-1	-	-	TRBJ2-1	CASSQEASSYNEQFF	TGTGCCAGCAGCCAAGAGGCGAGCTCCTACAATGAGCAGTTCTTC
TRBV19	TRBD1	-	TRBJ1-1	CASSMAGGRTEAFF	TGTGCCAGTAGTATGGCAGGGGGCCGGACTGAAGCTTTCTTT
TRBV5-6	TRBD1	many	TRBJ1-1	CASSSVRGQTEAFF	TGTGCCAGCAGCTCGGTGAGGGGGCAAACTGAAGCTTTCTTT
TRBV7-9	-	few	TRBJ2-6	CASSPGGGPGANVLTF	TGTGCCAGCAGCCCGGGGGGCGGCCCTGGGGCCAACGTCCTGACTTTC
TRBV12-3/TRBV12-4	-	-	TRBJ2-7	CASSRVEGYEQYF	TGTGCCAGCAGTCGTGTTGAGGGTTACGAGCAGTACTTC
TRBV6-5	-	-	TRBJ1-2	CASSWYSDQNYGYTF	TGTGCCAGCAGTTGGTACAGCGATCAGAACTATGGCTACACCTTC
TRBV5-6	-	many	TRBJ2-7	CASSRELTGEQYF	TGTGCCAGCAGCCGGGAATTAACAGGCGAGCAGTACTTC
TRBV20-1	TRBD2	-	TRBJ2-7	CSARGGTSGMYEQYF	TGCAGTGCTAGAGGGGGGACTAGCGGGATGTACGAGCAGTACTTC
TRBV27	-	many	TRBJ2-7	CASSLFGLQYF	TGTGCCAGCAGTTTATTCGGACTACAGTACTTC
TRBV20-1	TRBD1	many	TRBJ2-3	CSARDSLSTDTQYF	TGCAGTGCTCGGGACAGCCTTTCCACAGATACGCAGTATTTT
TRBV20-1	-	many	TRBJ2-7	CSASGGNEQYF	TGCAGTGCTAGCGGCGGCAACGAGCAGTACTTC
TRBV24-1	-	many	TRBJ2-1	CATSDFRASNEQFF	TGTGCCACCAGTGATTTTAGGGCTAGCAATGAGCAGTTCTTC
TRBV2	-	-	TRBJ1-1	CASSEGTPRDTEAFF	TGTGCCAGCAGTGAAGGCACCCCGAGGGACACTGAAGCTTTCTTT
TRBV18	TRBD2	-	TRBJ2-1	CASSPPSFGGNEQFF	TGTGCCAGCTCACCACCATCCTTCGGGGGGAATGAGCAGTTCTTC
TRBV5-1	TRBD2	few	TRBJ2-2	CASSLAAGGGTGELFF	TGCGCCAGCAGCTTGGCGGCGGGAGGAGGTACCGGGGAGCTGTTTTTT
TRBV7-2	-	many	TRBJ2-5	CASSLARQETQYF	TGTGCCAGCAGCTTGGCCAGGCAAGAGACCCAGTACTTC
TRBV30	-	-	TRBJ2-5	CAWSYGSGRAQYF	TGTGCCTGGAGTTATGGCTCCGGTAGGGCCCAGTACTTC
TRBV11-3	-	many	TRBJ2-3	CASSLNPGPTDTQYF	TGTGCCAGCAGCCTGAACCCGGGACCTACAGATACGCAGTATTTT
TRBV7-9	-	-	TRBJ2-7	CASSSPYMGIPYEQYF	TGTGCCAGCAGCTCACCCTATATGGGGATCCCCTACGAGCAGTACTTC
TRBV6-5	-	many	TRBJ1-1	CASSYSGGPSSLDEAFF	TGTGCCAGCAGTTACTCGGGGGGCCCCAGTTCCCTCGATGAAGCTTTCTTT
TRBV5-6	-	few	TRBJ2-5	CASSIRDPRSQYF	TGTGCCAGCAGCATCCGGGACCCTAGGTCCCAGTACTTC
TRBV5-1	-	-	TRBJ1-1	CASSLTTGHRNTEAFF	TGCGCCAGCAGCTTAACGACAGGCCACCGGAACACTGAAGCTTTCTTT
TRBV11-1	TRBD1	-	TRBJ2-7	CASSLTTGYEQYF	TGTGCCAGCAGCCTAACGACAGGGTACGAGCAGTACTTC
TRBV24-1	TRBD1	-	TRBJ1-5	CATSDRRGPLNQPQHF	TGTGCCACCAGTGATCGAAGGGGGCCCTTAAATCAGCCCCAGCATTTT
TRBV6-1	TRBD1	many	TRBJ2-3	CASAGQGGADTQYF	TGTGCCAGCGCGGGACAGGGAGGGGCAGATACGCAGTATTTT
TRBV29-1	TRBD1	few	TRBJ1-5	CSVQQGDQPQHF	TGCAGCGTCCAACAGGGGGATCAGCCCCAGCATTTT